This passage covers 11 T cell receptor beta chains from one sample sequenced in a study of regulatory T cells in long-lasting Graves disease. TCRdb re-called the reads through MiXCR, storing one row per CDR3 protein. The repertoire holds more than 750 distinct CDR3 sequences, with approximately 86% as singletons. There was RNA extracted from PBMCs, and the TCR library was made from it. The sequenced sample was peripheral blood mononuclear cells (PBMCs), obtained with antithyroid drug treatment, in newly diagnosed or persistent Graves disease (not recorded which). The receptors originated from a man in his forties with Graves disease.

V usage is TRBV3-1 and J usage is TRBJ1-6, with D possibly matching TRBD1 (6 bases). Germline values: CDR1 LGHDT, CDR2 YNNKEL (reference sequence). The V gene lost 7 bases and the J gene lost 10 bases, with 11 bases spanning the gap. This CDR3 spans 12 amino acids. CDR3: CASKRGQSPLHF. CDR3 coding DNA: TGTGCCAGCAAGCGGGGACAATCACCCCTCCACTTT.

The genes are TRBV7-3 and TRBJ2-3, with D possibly matching TRBD2 (5 bases). V was pared by 0 bases and J by 4 bases, with 11 bases between. The CDR3 sequence is 15 residues long. Germline assignment: CDR1 SGHTA and CDR2 FQGTGA. The CDR3 is CASSLTGGGSDTQYF. CDR3 in DNA: TGTGCCAGCAGCTTAACCGGTGGAGGTTCAGATACGCAGTATTTT.

V is TRBV19 and J is TRBJ2-7; D possibly uses TRBD1 or TRBD2 (6 bases each). The CDR3 runs to 17 residues. Germline values: CDR1 LNHDA, CDR2 SQIVND (reference sequence). V was shortened by 5 bases and J by 0 bases, with 20 bases between the two germline ends. The DNA of the CDR3 is TGTGCCAGTAGTTCGGACTTCCAGGGGACTCACTCCTACGAGCAGTACTTC. Protein: CASSSDFQGTHSYEQYF. Using reference TRBV19 and TRBJ2-7 for the parts outside the CDR3, the full variable domain is DGGITQSPKYLFRKEGQNVTLSCEQNLNHDAMYWYRQDPGQGLRLIYYSQIVNDFQKGDIAEGYSVSREKKESFPLTVTSAQKNPTAFYLCASSSDFQGTHSYEQYFGPGTRLTVT.

This sequence joins TRBV27 and TRBJ2-1; D possibly corresponds to TRBD1 (6 bases). V was trimmed by 6 bases and J by 3 bases, leaving 18 bases between them. Germline loops: CDR1 MNHEY, CDR2 SMNVEV (reference sequence). This CDR3 has 16 residues. CDR3 bases: TGTGCCAGCAGACTATCACCGGGACACATCTACAATGAGCAGTTCTTC. Amino acid sequence: CASRLSPGHIYNEQFF.

V is TRBV7-2 and J is TRBJ2-3, with 7 bases aligning to TRBD1. Germline CDR1 SGHTA, CDR2 FQGNSA. V gave up 3 bases and J gave up 9 bases; unmatched junction bases: 6. This CDR3 region has 13 residues. Here the CDR3 DNA reads TGTGCCAGCAGCTTCTCAGGGGGTCGAACGCAGTATTTT. Its translation is CASSFSGGRTQYF.

This clonotype was counted once. The rearrangement links TRBV12-3 or TRBV12-4 to TRBJ2-3; D remains ambiguous. V was shortened by 3 bases and J by 1 base, with 5 bases between the two germline ends. The CDR3 sequence is 13 residues long. CDR3 amino acids: CASSFQGTDTQYF. CDR3 nucleotide sequence: TGTGCCAGCAGTTTCCAGGGCACAGATACGCAGTATTTT.

This clonotype was counted once. The chain recombines TRBV27 with TRBJ1-1; 9 positions match TRBD1. Germline V gene lookup returns CDR1 MNHEY and CDR2 SMNVEV (reference sequence). J was trimmed by 4 bases and V by 3 bases; bases with no gene match: 6. This CDR3 has 15 residues. As DNA, the CDR3 is TGTGCCAGCAGTTTTCGAGGGACAGGGAGCACTGAAGCTTTCTTT. Its translation: CASSFRGTGSTEAFF.

The chain is built from TRBV5-1 and TRBJ2-5, with 10 bases identical to TRBD1. V shed 4 bases and J 4 bases; nucleotides not matched to a gene: 4. Germline V gives CDR1 SGHRS, CDR2 YFSETQ. This CDR3 comprises 14 residues. CDR3 loop: CASSIGQGGETQYF. CDR3 DNA sequence: TGCGCCAGCAGCATAGGACAGGGGGGAGAGACCCAGTACTTC.

The rearrangement uses TRBV11-1 and TRBJ2-1; 7 bases are a match to TRBD1. The CDR3 runs to 17 residues. V shed 5 bases and J 6 bases; nucleotides not matched to a gene: 16. Germline V gives CDR1 SGHAT, CDR2 FQDESV (reference sequence). CDR3 sequence: CASSTQTGTDSTNEQFF. The DNA for the CDR3 is TGTGCCAGCAGCACCCAAACCGGGACAGATAGTACCAATGAGCAGTTCTTC.

This sequence joins TRBV18 and TRBJ2-3; D is unclear. V was trimmed by 2 bases and J by 1 base, leaving 10 bases between them. The germline V gene has CDR1 KGHSH and CDR2 LQKENI. The CDR3 is 15 amino acids. CDR3 bases: TGTGCCAGCTCACCATCCGGATTGGGCACAGATACGCAGTATTTT. Translated, it gives CASSPSGLGTDTQYF.

The V and J genes are TRBV7-9 and TRBJ2-3; possibly TRBD2 for D (5 bases). The CDR3 consists of 15 residues. With 4 bases removed from V and 3 bases from J, the gap between germline ends came to 14 bases. Germline lookup yields CDR1 SEHNR and CDR2 FQNEAQ (reference sequence). CDR3 sequence (DNA): TGTGCCAGCAGCTCTGCGACCCCGGGGACAGATACGCAGTATTTT. Its protein product is CASSSATPGTDTQYF.